These 32 T cell receptor beta chains were all obtained from the same sample, sequenced in a study of cytomegalovirus exposure and HLA in healthy donors. Repertoires were generated with immunoSEQ multiplex PCR, while TCRdb's copy carries only in-frame clones and drops some. The table records about 55,000 clones, more than 80% of them present only once. Sequenced input: PBMCs. All receptors come from a man aged 18-30 years in good health and CMV-seronegative.

In DNA form, the CDR3 reads TGTGCCAGCAGTGACGGGACTAGCGTTAACAATGAGCAGTTCTTC. This encodes CASSDGTSVNNEQFF. V is TRBV6-6 and J is TRBJ2-1; 10 bases are a match to TRBD2. J was trimmed by 5 bases and V by 5 bases; bases with no gene match: 6. The V gene's germline CDR1 is MNHNY and CDR2 SVGAGI (reference sequence). This CDR3 contains 15 residues.

By sample share, this clone is medium-sized. The chain joins TRBV10-2 to TRBJ1-1, with 7 nucleotides matching TRBD1. V was pared by 9 bases and J by 4 bases, with 5 bases of the junction left unmatched. Looked up from germline, CDR1 is WSHSY and CDR2 is SAAADI. CDR3 size: 12 residues. This CDR3 is CASRSGGTEAFF. The CDR3, as DNA: TGCGCCAGTCGATCAGGGGGCACTGAAGCTTTCTTT.

V gene TRBV10-2 combines with J gene TRBJ1-5; 9 nucleotides agree with TRBD1. The CDR3 runs to 15 residues. V lost 7 bases to trimming and J lost 7 bases; unmatched junction nucleotides: 11. The germline V gene has CDR1 WSHSY and CDR2 SAAADI. CDR3 in DNA: TGCGCCAGCACCGGCGGCGGACAGGGGTTACAGCCCCAGCATTTT. Amino acids: CASTGGGQGLQPQHF.

The V and J genes are TRBV5-4 and TRBJ2-1, with 7 positions matching TRBD2. The CDR3 runs to 15 residues. Germline CDR1 reads SGHNT; CDR2 reads YYREEE (reference sequence). Losses at the gene ends were 5 bases for V and 4 bases for J; bases not matched to a gene: 9. The CDR3 protein is CASSFTSDPYNEQFF. CDR3 nucleotides: TGTGCCAGCAGTTTTACTAGCGACCCTTACAATGAGCAGTTCTTC. The full variable domain, completed using reference TRBV5-4 and TRBJ2-1, is ETGVTQSPTHLIKTRGQQVTLRCSSQSGHNTVSWYQQALGQGPQFIFQYYREEENGRGNFPPRFSGLQFPNYSSELNVNALELDDSALYLCASSFTSDPYNEQFFGPGTRLTVL.

The chain combines TRBV27 with TRBJ2-3; D is perhaps TRBD1 (6 bases). CDR1 is MNHEY, CDR2 SMNVEV, per germline (reference sequence). Trimming left V 3 bases short and J 4 bases short, with 29 bases between. The CDR3 is made up of 20 amino acids. The CDR3 is CASSLQGQAFEIFTADTQYF. The CDR3 nucleotides are TGTGCCAGCAGTTTGCAGGGGCAGGCCTTCGAGATCTTCACTGCAGATACGCAGTATTTT.

This chain links TRBV7-9 with TRBJ1-4; D is possibly TRBD1 (6 bases). The CDR3 length is 14 residues. Per the germline V gene, CDR1 is SEHNR and CDR2 is FQNEAQ (reference sequence). V lost 1 base to trimming and J lost 8 bases, with 11 bases between them. The CDR3 DNA reads TGTGCCAGCAGCTTAGGGGGGCCCAAGGAAAAACTGTTTTTT. Encoded protein: CASSLGGPKEKLFF.

This chain connects TRBV2 to TRBJ2-1, with 8 positions matching TRBD2. Germline CDR1 SNHLY, CDR2 FYNNEI. The J segment lost 10 bases and the V segment lost 4 bases, leaving 0 bases of the junction unmatched. The CDR3 spans 11 residues. CDR3 sequence (DNA): TGTGCCAGCAGTGGACTAGCGGAGCAGTTCTTC. This sequence encodes CASSGLAEQFF.

This chain links TRBV18 with TRBJ2-5; 8 bases match TRBD1. This CDR3 has 15 residues. V lost 1 base to trimming and J lost 1 base; unmatched junction nucleotides: 2. Per the germline V gene, CDR1 is KGHSH and CDR2 is LQKENI. The CDR3 reads CASSPLGTGQETQYF. For the CDR3, the DNA is TGTGCCAGCTCACCACTGGGGACAGGCCAAGAGACCCAGTACTTC. Variable domain in full (rest from reference TRBV18 and TRBJ2-5): NAGVMQNPRHLVRRRGQEARLRCSPMKGHSHVYWYRQLPEEGLKFMVYLQKENIIDESGMPKERFSAEFPKEGPSILRIQQVVRGDSAAYFCASSPLGTGQETQYFGPGTRLLVL.

This sequence joins TRBV6-5 and TRBJ2-1; the D gene is possibly TRBD2 (6 bases). The V gene's germline CDR1 is MNHEY and CDR2 SVGAGI. The ends were cut back, 5 bases at V and 8 bases at J, with 16 bases in the middle. The length of the CDR3 is 14 residues. This CDR3 reads CASSPGTRTHEQFF. The CDR3 bases are TGTGCCAGCAGTCCCGGGACTCGAACCCATGAGCAGTTCTTC.

The J gene is TRBJ2-3, the V gene TRBV2, with D perhaps TRBD2 (5 bases). The CDR3 extends over 13 amino acids. Trimming took 5 bases from V and 7 from J, leaving 13 bases between them. In germline, CDR1 is SNHLY, CDR2 FYNNEI. The chain's CDR3 is CASSYLDSHTQYF. CDR3 coding DNA: TGTGCCAGCAGTTATCTGGACTCCCATACGCAGTATTTT. The whole variable domain, remainder taken from reference TRBV2 and TRBJ2-3, is EPEVTQTPSHQVTQMGQEVILRCVPISNHLYFYWYRQILGQKVEFLVSFYNNEISEKSEIFDDQFSVERPDGSNFTLKIRSTKLEDSAMYFCASSYLDSHTQYFGPGTRLTVL.

This clone showed up just once. The chain joins TRBV4-1 to TRBJ2-1, with D unclear. The V gene lost 3 bases and the J gene lost 0 bases, with 9 bases spanning the gap. The germline CDR1 and CDR2 sequences are MGHRA and YSYEKL. The CDR3 spans 15 residues. The CDR3 sequence is CASSHTESSYNEQFF. The CDR3 nucleotides read TGCGCCAGCAGCCATACGGAGAGCTCCTACAATGAGCAGTTCTTC.

The rearrangement links TRBV7-2 to TRBJ2-7; 12 bases fit TRBD2. The V gene's germline CDR1 is SGHTA and CDR2 FQGNSA. J was trimmed by 3 bases and V by 1 base; bases with no gene match: 10. The CDR3 runs to 18 residues. CDR3 nucleotide sequence: TGTGCCAGCAGCTTAGTCCTCGCTAAGACTAGCGGGAGCTACGAGCAGTACTTC. It yields the protein CASSLVLAKTSGSYEQYF.

The chain links TRBV11-1 to TRBJ1-1, with 7 bases that match TRBD1. This CDR3 has 14 residues. Germline CDR1 and CDR2: SGHAT and FQDESV (reference sequence). Germline trimming cut 3 bases from V and 8 bases from J; bases unmatched to any gene: 9. The DNA of the CDR3 is TGTGCCAGCAGCTTTTGGGCAGGGGGAGCCGAAGCTTTCTTT. Its translation is CASSFWAGGAEAFF.

V and J are TRBV6-1 and TRBJ1-5; 8 bases line up with TRBD1. The CDR3 has 14 amino acids. V was clipped by 6 bases and J by 2 bases; unmatched bases: 3. Germline V gene lookup returns CDR1 MNHNS and CDR2 SASEGT. CDR3 DNA: TGTGCCAGCAGCTTGACAGGGGGCAATCAGCCCCAGCATTTT. It yields the protein CASSLTGGNQPQHF.

The chain carries TRBV29-1 and TRBJ2-1; 8 bases are shared with TRBD1. Germline values: CDR1 SQVTM, CDR2 ANQGSEA. The CDR3 runs 15 residues. J lost 12 bases, V lost 1 base, and 14 bases had no gene match. CDR3 nucleotide sequence: TGCAGCGTTGAAGCCTCGGCGGGACAGGCAGTTGGGCAGTTCTTC. This codes for CSVEASAGQAVGQFF.

The rearrangement joins TRBV6-5 to TRBJ1-4, with 8 bases fitting TRBD1. Germline loops: CDR1 MNHEY, CDR2 SVGAGI. J gave up 3 bases and V 2 bases, and 2 bases lay outside the gene matches. The CDR3 runs to 15 residues. CDR3 protein: CASSYATGANEKLFF. The CDR3 DNA follows: TGTGCCAGCAGTTACGCGACAGGGGCTAATGAAAAACTGTTTTTT.

The V and J genes are TRBV5-6 and TRBJ2-5; TRBD1 matches 10 bases. The germline V gene encodes CDR1 SGHDT and CDR2 YYEEEE. After removal of 4 bases from V and 2 bases from J, the junction contained 8 bases not matched to a gene. The CDR3 consists of 16 residues. The CDR3: CASSLPGGQGQETQYF. The CDR3 DNA is TGTGCCAGCAGCCTCCCCGGGGGACAGGGGCAAGAGACCCAGTACTTC.

The J gene is TRBJ2-5, the V gene TRBV10-2; D might be TRBD1 (5 bases). Trimming removed 0 bases from V and 4 bases from J, with 9 bases in between. Per germline, CDR1 WSHSY and CDR2 SAAADI. The CDR3 is 14 residues long. The CDR3 is CASSESGRIETQYF. CDR3 nucleotide sequence: TGCGCCAGCAGTGAGTCGGGGCGGATAGAGACCCAGTACTTC.

V usage is TRBV27 and J usage is TRBJ2-1, with 8 bases aligning to TRBD1. The germline CDR1 and CDR2 sequences are MNHEY and SMNVEV (reference sequence). The trim removed 6 bases at V and 5 bases at J, leaving 9 bases unmatched. The CDR3 covers 15 residues. The CDR3, as DNA: TGTGCCAGCAGCCTGCCGGGGACAGGCGACAATGAGCAGTTCTTC. Translated: CASSLPGTGDNEQFF.

The chain carries TRBV28 and TRBJ1-5; perhaps TRBD1 as D (5 bases). Between the trimmed V and J ends, which lost 5 bases and 1 base, there was a span of 12 bases. The CDR3 runs 15 residues. The germline V gene encodes CDR1 MDHEN and CDR2 SYDVKM. The CDR3 spells CASSPLRGSNQPQHF. The DNA for the CDR3 is TGTGCCAGCAGTCCGCTACGGGGGAGCAATCAGCCCCAGCATTTT.

The chain couples TRBV28 to TRBJ1-2; the match to TRBD1 covers 9 bases. This CDR3 is built from 14 residues. V shed 2 bases, J shed 7 bases, and the junction held 5 bases outside the gene matches. The germline V gene encodes CDR1 MDHEN and CDR2 SYDVKM. The DNA of the CDR3 is TGTGCCAGCAGTTTAACGGACAGGGGTATTGGCTACACCTTC. Translation: CASSLTDRGIGYTF.

This sequence joins TRBV28 and TRBJ2-4, with 10 bases lining up with TRBD2. The CDR3 covers 12 residues. The J segment lost 6 bases and the V segment lost 8 bases, leaving 1 base of the junction unmatched. CDR1 and CDR2 (germline): MDHEN, SYDVKM. CDR3 protein: CASLAGGNIQYF. DNA of the CDR3: TGTGCCAGCTTAGCGGGGGGAAACATTCAGTACTTC.

This clone was counted a single time. This chain links TRBV18 with TRBJ1-4; D gene ambiguous. Germline lookup yields CDR1 KGHSH and CDR2 LQKENI. V lost 4 bases and J lost 6, with 9 bases in between. This CDR3 is built from 13 residues. The CDR3 protein is CASSQSVHEKLFF. Written as DNA, the CDR3 is TGTGCCAGCTCACAATCAGTCCATGAAAAACTGTTTTTT. Drawing the rest from reference TRBV18 and TRBJ1-4, the complete variable domain is NAGVMQNPRHLVRRRGQEARLRCSPMKGHSHVYWYRQLPEEGLKFMVYLQKENIIDESGMPKERFSAEFPKEGPSILRIQQVVRGDSAAYFCASSQSVHEKLFFGSGTQLSVL.

This clone was seen a single time. The chain recombines TRBV19 with TRBJ2-1; no clear D. Germline V CDR1 and CDR2: LNHDA, SQIVND (reference sequence). The V end lost 5 bases, the J end lost 0 bases, and 11 bases lay between the germline ends. This CDR3 has 15 amino acids. The CDR3 sequence is CASSLRLSSYNEQFF. The CDR3 nucleotides are TGTGCCAGTAGTCTCCGATTGAGCTCCTACAATGAGCAGTTCTTC.

V usage is TRBV21-1 and J usage is TRBJ2-6; the table gives TRBD1 as D, unverified against the DNA. TRBV21-1 is a documented pseudogene. The CDR3 has 17 residues. The CDR3 coding sequence is TGTGCCAGCAGCAATCAGTCAGGCCGCTCTGGGGCCAACGTCCTGACTTTC. Its translation is CASSNQSGRSGANVLTF.

The chain employs TRBV28 and TRBJ2-5; TRBD1 matches 7 bases. With V trimmed by 4 bases and J by 4 bases, 6 bases remained unmatched. The CDR3 contains 14 residues. Germline lookup yields CDR1 MDHEN and CDR2 SYDVKM. The CDR3 nucleotides are TGTGCCAGCAGTTCGAGGGGGCTCGGAGAGACCCAGTACTTC. This sequence encodes CASSSRGLGETQYF.

This rearrangement joins TRBV6-5 to TRBJ1-2, with 7 bases lining up with TRBD1. Germline-derived CDR1 and CDR2 are MNHEY and SVGAGI. The trim removed 5 bases at V and 5 bases at J, leaving 8 bases unmatched. The CDR3 length is 14 residues. CDR3 in amino acids: CASSKIGTAYGYTF. The CDR3 DNA reads TGTGCCAGCAGTAAAATTGGGACAGCGTATGGCTACACCTTC.

V and J are TRBV7-2 and TRBJ2-5; maybe TRBD2 (6 bases). In germline, CDR1 is SGHTA, CDR2 FQGNSA. The CDR3 runs to 17 residues. V was clipped by 2 bases and J by 5 bases, with 21 bases between them. The DNA of the CDR3 is TGTGCCAGCAGCTTATACCGCGGGGCCGCCCGGGGGGAGACCCAGTACTTC. Translation gives CASSLYRGAARGETQYF.

The chain joins TRBV30 to TRBJ2-7; D unresolved. Germline loops: CDR1 GTSNPN, CDR2 SVGIG (reference sequence). V lost 2 bases and J lost 2, with 4 bases in between. CDR3 length: 11 residues. CDR3 protein: CAWSITYEQYF. For the CDR3, the DNA is TGTGCCTGGAGTATAACCTACGAGCAGTACTTC.

This chain uses TRBV28 with TRBJ2-7, with 7 bases fitting TRBD1. CDR3 length: 15 amino acids. V lost 4 bases and J lost 0; bases outside the gene matches: 6. The V gene's germline CDR1 is MDHEN and CDR2 SYDVKM. CDR3 sequence reads: CASSSNRGLSYEQYF. The CDR3 DNA reads TGTGCCAGCAGTTCGAACAGGGGCCTCTCCTACGAGCAGTACTTC.

In its sample, this clone was seen once. The chain employs TRBV6-5 and TRBJ1-2; D remains ambiguous. Germline V lookup: CDR1 MNHEY, CDR2 SVGAGI. V lost 3 bases and J 2 bases, leaving 16 bases between the germline ends. This CDR3 spans 16 amino acids. The CDR3 DNA sequence: TGTGCCAGCAGTTATTCGGGTTTCTTTCCCAACTATGGCTACACCTTC. Protein: CASSYSGFFPNYGYTF.

This clone appeared a single time. The chain uses TRBV27 and TRBJ2-6; D unresolved. The CDR3 is 15 amino acids. V gave up 5 bases and J gave up 0 bases, with 8 bases separating them. Germline V gene lookup returns CDR1 MNHEY and CDR2 SMNVEV (reference sequence). CDR3 sequence reads: CASSPRDSGANVLTF. As DNA, the CDR3 is TGTGCCAGCAGTCCGAGAGACTCTGGGGCCAACGTCCTGACTTTC.